Listed here is a single T cell receptor (beta chain). As yet, its antigen is unknown. V gave up 2 bases and J gave up 7 bases, with 6 bases separating them. The CDR3 spans 11 residues. Germline CDR1 SGHTA, CDR2 FQGNSA. Using immunoSEQ multiplex PCR, the repertoire was profiled, and TCRdb retains in-frame clones only, with some absent. The data show around 300,000 clones, with roughly 87% seen just once and over 1% held by the top ten. The data originate from a study of cytomegalovirus exposure and HLA in healthy donors. General study findings and limits: The study put 150 to 200 TCR beta chains on its list as cytomegalovirus-associated.

This chain links TRBV7-2 with TRBJ2-7; either TRBD1 or TRBD2 may supply D (5 bases each). The sequence was collected from a woman younger than 45 in good health and CMV-seropositive. Sequenced: PBMCs. In DNA form, the CDR3 reads TGTGCCAGCAGCTTATGGGGGGAGCAGTACTTC. Its protein product is CASSLWGEQYF.